This T cell receptor beta chain was identified during a study of breast tumors, draining lymph nodes, adjacent tissues. Samples came from axillary lymph nodes draining the breast cancer. A single record per CDR3 protein comes from TCRdb applying MiXCR to the multiplex PCR reads. The table shows about 130,000 distinct CDR3 sequences, with over 20% occurring only once. Regarding this clonotype: What it binds is not known.

Germline loops: CDR1 MNHNS, CDR2 SASEGT. V lost 6 bases, J lost 3 bases, and 15 bases lay in between. CDR3 size: 15 residues. Study-level findings and limits: Tumor T cell lymph node origin was a supported hypothesis, not proven. Tumor repertoires ranked between lymph nodes and nontumor tissue in diversity, with V and J gene preferences. Compared with basal-like, luminal-like tumors shared significantly more repertoire with nontumor tissue. Findings are consistent with lymph node origin and intratumoral expansion of most tumor T cells.

The source material was axillary lymph node tissue. The clonotype was recovered from a female donor with breast cancer. Some clones in this sample may be carry-over from other donors' samples. The V call is TRBV6-1, the J call TRBJ1-5; maybe TRBD1 (5 bases). The CDR3 region is CASRYSGTDNQPQHF. In DNA form, the CDR3 reads TGTGCCAGCAGATACTCCGGGACGGACAATCAGCCCCAGCATTTT.